These T cell receptor beta chains were read from a single sample in a study of blood T cell repertoires in COVID-19. Clones were sequenced by immunoSEQ multiplex PCR, and TCRdb holds only the in-frame ones, with some missing. The sample shows around 130,000 clones, roughly 84% of them seen only once. Source material: peripheral blood. These receptors were collected from a man in his sixties with acute or convalescent COVID-19. Both conserved end residues are part of each CDR3. A D gene is named only where the DNA matches it firmly. Where a row states a size, it is once, few, many or the class of an expanded clone; other rows omit it.

CASSLIRTYEQYF | TGTGCCAGCAGTTTGATCAGGACCTACGAGCAGTACTTC | TRBJ2-7 | TRBV28 | NA | NA
CSVGPGVYEQYF | TGCAGCGTTGGCCCGGGAGTCTACGAGCAGTACTTC | TRBJ2-7 | TRBV29-1 | NA | NA
CASRDRGQSTGELFF | TGTGCCAGCAGGGACAGGGGGCAAAGCACCGGGGAGCTGTTTTTT | TRBJ2-2 | TRBV2 | NA | TRBD1
CASSPGTRQETQYF | TGTGCTAGCAGCCCCGGGACTCGTCAAGAGACCCAGTACTTC | TRBJ2-5 | TRBV7-7 | NA | NA
CAWQGKNTEAFF | TGTGCCTGGCAGGGGAAGAACACTGAAGCTTTCTTT | TRBJ1-1 | TRBV30 | NA | NA
CASTPPGGISNQPQHF | TGTGCCAGCACCCCCCCGGGGGGGATTAGCAATCAGCCCCAGCATTTT | TRBJ1-5 | TRBV6-6 | NA | NA
CASSFSGLNEKLFF | TGTGCCAGCAGTTTCTCCGGACTTAATGAAAAACTGTTTTTT | TRBJ1-4 | TRBV27 | NA | NA
CASSLAAFGYGQYF | TGTGCCAGCAGTTTAGCAGCGTTCGGATACGGGCAGTACTTC | TRBJ2-7 | TRBV27 | NA | NA
CASSYIQAGRTDEQFF | TGTGCCAGCAGTTACATCCAGGCCGGGAGAACTGATGAGCAGTTCTTC | TRBJ2-1 | TRBV6-5 | once | NA
CASSVAGQGFGGYTF | TGTGCCAGCAGCGTAGCGGGACAGGGGTTCGGTGGCTACACCTTC | TRBJ1-2 | TRBV9 | NA | TRBD1